This T cell receptor (beta chain) was observed in a study of beta chain features in type 1 diabetes (dated by TCRdb to about 2018). Regarding the complete study: No differences in mean age, gender distribution, total cell number or subset yield were found between patients and healthy donors. Regulatory and stem cell-like memory subsets were isolated from only 8 patients and roughly 8 healthy donors, whereas naive and central memory subsets came from all 28 donors. The study compared TCRB repertoires of sorted circulating CD4+ T cell subsets between recently diagnosed type 1 diabetes patients and matched healthy donors. A total of 85 million to 110 million sorted cells were examined across all samples, and RNA yield correlated strongly with the number of cells per subset.

V was cut back by 9 bases and J by 2 bases, leaving a gap of 12 bases between them. From the cysteine through the phenylalanine, the CDR3 covers 13 amino acids. CDR3 DNA only is kept here, 39 bases in frame from base 1. The CDR1 and CDR2 encoded by the germline V gene (reference sequence) are SEHNR and FQNEAQ. This clone was counted between two and nine times. The specificity of this receptor is unknown. Per-base quality was not reported, and no clone a single base away is much larger than it. From each donor, a single peripheral blood sample of about 100 mL on average was drawn into heparinised tubes. Naive, central memory, regulatory and stem cell-like memory CD4+ T cells were sorted on a BD FACSAria II using a panel including CD45RO, CCR7, CD25, CD127, CD95 and CD27. All sorted populations exceeded 95% purity. PBMCs were isolated right away by Lymphoprep density gradient centrifugation and were stained directly, without culture. To minimize batch effects, samples were stained and sorted in pairs, one healthy donor with one patient per experiment.

The full study reports these points: HLA sub-analyses involved small numbers of individuals, so any influence of HLA type on TCRB rearrangement remained unresolved. Naive, central memory and regulatory TCRB repertoires appeared more similar among patients than among healthy donors. Shorter templates might be favored by PCR, yet because patient and control samples were amplified and corrected together, any such skew would affect both groups equally. Type 1 diabetes patients showed a moderate but significant shortening of TCRB CDR3 length in all four CD4+ subsets. Because cDNA rather than genomic DNA was sequenced, highly expressing activated cells could have been over-represented, although no difference in activation and CD3 levels was found between groups. At VDJ recombination sites, patients with type 1 diabetes made fewer insertions and deleted more nucleotides, a pattern implying thymic rearrangement abnormalities.

The High Capacity cDNA Reverse Transcription Kit was used to reverse transcribe all of the isolated RNA, meaning that expressed TCRB transcripts were what got sequenced. Deep immunoSEQ sequencing was applied to naive, central memory and regulatory T cell samples, giving an average of about 3.7 million total reads per sample. Sorted cells were lysed in RLT buffer and RNA was extracted with DNase-treated RNeasy Micro or Mini kits, depending on cell number. Each cell subset was processed separately to prevent cross-contamination, with patient and healthy donor samples processed together. TCRB sequences were amplified from cDNA with the immunoSEQ multiplex PCR, producing 87-bp fragments spanning the CDR3 region. The amplicons were sequenced using the Illumina HiSeq platform. Concerning the study's data processing: PCR bias was computationally corrected using synthetic template baselines, reads within Hamming distance 2 were collapsed, and singletons that could not be merged were discarded. Reads were aligned against IMGT so that V, D and J genes, CDR3 length and insertions or deletions at six rearrangement sites could be assigned. Within each subset, clonotype counts were normalized to sorted cell number, and only after that were true diversity and Gini coefficients computed with the tcR R package. Repertoire sharing was quantified using the overlap coefficient calculated on TCRB nucleotide sequences. Out-of-frame TCRB sequences from naive cells were analyzed to stand in for the pre-selection repertoire. In its TCRdb copy, this immuneACCESS table keeps in-frame sequences only and misses some clones. Where compared with another copy, unresolved V genes explain less than half of these, and the others have no known cause. V, J and clone size reflect that table, while D and trimming were determined from the DNA. The sample yields around 300,000 clones; 15% were counted once. The top ten clonotypes cover approximately 0.015% of the sample.

Sample: naive CD4+ T cells from blood. The sample's cell subset or site label, decoded: true naive CD4+ T cells. The chain is made from TRBV7-9 and TRBJ2-3, and TRBD2 may be the D gene, going by 5 matching bases. This sequence originates from a man younger than 35 with type 1 diabetes. DNA sequence: TGTGCCAGTCGGGCGGGCCCCACAGATACGCAGTATTTT. It specifies CASRAGPTDTQYF.